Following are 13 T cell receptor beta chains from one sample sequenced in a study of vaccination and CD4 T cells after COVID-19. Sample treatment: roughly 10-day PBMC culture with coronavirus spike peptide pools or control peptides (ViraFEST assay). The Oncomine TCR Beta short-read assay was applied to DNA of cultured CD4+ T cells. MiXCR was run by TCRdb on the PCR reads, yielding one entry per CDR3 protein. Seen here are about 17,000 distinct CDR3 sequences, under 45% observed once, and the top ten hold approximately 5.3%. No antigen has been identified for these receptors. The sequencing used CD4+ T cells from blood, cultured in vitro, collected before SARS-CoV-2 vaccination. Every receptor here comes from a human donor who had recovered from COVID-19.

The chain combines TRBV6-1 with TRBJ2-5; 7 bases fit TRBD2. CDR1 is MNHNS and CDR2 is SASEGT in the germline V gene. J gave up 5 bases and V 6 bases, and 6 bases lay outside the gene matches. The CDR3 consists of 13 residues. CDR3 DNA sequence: TGTGCCAGCAGCTGGGGGGGATCCGAGACCCAGTACTTC. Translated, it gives CASSWGGSETQYF.

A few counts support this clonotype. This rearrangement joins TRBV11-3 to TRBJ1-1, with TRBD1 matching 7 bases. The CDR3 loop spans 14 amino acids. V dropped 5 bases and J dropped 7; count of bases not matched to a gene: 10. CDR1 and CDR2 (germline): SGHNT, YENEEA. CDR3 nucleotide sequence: TGTGCCAGCAGCCCCACAGGGACAGTGAATGAAGCTTTCTTT. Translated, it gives CASSPTGTVNEAFF.

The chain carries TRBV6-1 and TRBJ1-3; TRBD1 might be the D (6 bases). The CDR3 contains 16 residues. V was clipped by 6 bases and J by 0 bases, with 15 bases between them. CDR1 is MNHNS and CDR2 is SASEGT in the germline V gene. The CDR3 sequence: CASSHQGQLSGNTIYF. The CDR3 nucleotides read TGTGCCAGCAGCCACCAAGGACAGCTCTCTGGAAACACCATATATTTT.

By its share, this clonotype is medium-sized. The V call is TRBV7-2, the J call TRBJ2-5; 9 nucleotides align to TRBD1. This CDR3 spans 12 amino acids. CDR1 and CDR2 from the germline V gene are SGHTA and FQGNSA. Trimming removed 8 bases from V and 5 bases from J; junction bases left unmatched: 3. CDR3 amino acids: CASGTGGETQYF. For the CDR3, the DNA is TGTGCCAGCGGTACAGGGGGCGAGACCCAGTACTTC.

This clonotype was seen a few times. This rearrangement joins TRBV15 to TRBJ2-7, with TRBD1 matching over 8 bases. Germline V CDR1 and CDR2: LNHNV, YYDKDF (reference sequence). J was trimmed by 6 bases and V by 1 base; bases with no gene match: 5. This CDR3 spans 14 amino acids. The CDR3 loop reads CATSRGQGSREQYF. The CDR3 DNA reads TGTGCCACCAGCAGAGGACAGGGGTCTCGCGAGCAGTACTTC. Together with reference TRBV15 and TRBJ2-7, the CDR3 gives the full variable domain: DAMVIQNPRYQVTQFGKPVTLSCSQTLNHNVMYWYQQKSSQAPKLLFHYYDKDFNNEADTPDNFQSRRPNTSFCFLDIRSPGLGDTAMYLCATSRGQGSREQYFGPGTRLTVT.

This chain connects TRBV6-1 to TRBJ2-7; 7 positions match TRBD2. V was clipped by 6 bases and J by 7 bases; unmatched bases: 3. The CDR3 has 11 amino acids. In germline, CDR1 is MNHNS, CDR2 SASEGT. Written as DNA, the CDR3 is TGTGCCAGCAGCGCCGGGGGGGAGCAGTACTTC. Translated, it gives CASSAGGEQYF.

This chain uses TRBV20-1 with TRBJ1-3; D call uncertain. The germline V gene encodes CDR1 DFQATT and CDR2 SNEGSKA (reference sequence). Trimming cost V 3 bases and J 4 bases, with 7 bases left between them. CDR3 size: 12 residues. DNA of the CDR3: TGCAGTGCTAGTCCTAGGGGAAACACCATATATTTT. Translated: CSASPRGNTIYF.

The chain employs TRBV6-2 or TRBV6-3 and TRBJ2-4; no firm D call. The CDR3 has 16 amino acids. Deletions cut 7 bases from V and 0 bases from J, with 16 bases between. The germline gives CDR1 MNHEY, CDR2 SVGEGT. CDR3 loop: CASNPDGHLAKNIQYF. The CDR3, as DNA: TGTGCCAGCAACCCCGATGGCCATCTAGCCAAAAACATTCAGTACTTC.

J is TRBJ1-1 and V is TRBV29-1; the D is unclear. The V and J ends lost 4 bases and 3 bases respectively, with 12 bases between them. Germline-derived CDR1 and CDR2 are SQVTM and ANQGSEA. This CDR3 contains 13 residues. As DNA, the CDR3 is TGCAGCGTTGCCCCGATGAAGGACACTGAAGCTTTCTTT. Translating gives CSVAPMKDTEAFF.

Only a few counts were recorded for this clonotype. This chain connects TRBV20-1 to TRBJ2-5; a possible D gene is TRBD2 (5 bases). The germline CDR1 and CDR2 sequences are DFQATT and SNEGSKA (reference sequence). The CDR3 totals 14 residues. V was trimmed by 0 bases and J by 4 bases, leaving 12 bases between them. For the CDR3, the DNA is TGCAGTGCTAGAGAGCGGGCCAGTCCAGAGACCCAGTACTTC. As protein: CSARERASPETQYF.

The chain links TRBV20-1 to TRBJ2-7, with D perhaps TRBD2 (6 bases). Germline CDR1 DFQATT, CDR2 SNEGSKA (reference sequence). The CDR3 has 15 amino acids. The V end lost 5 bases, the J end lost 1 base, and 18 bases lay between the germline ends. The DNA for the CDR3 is TGCAGTGCTGCAATAACAAGGGGAGGTTCCTACGAGCAGTACTTC. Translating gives CSAAITRGGSYEQYF.

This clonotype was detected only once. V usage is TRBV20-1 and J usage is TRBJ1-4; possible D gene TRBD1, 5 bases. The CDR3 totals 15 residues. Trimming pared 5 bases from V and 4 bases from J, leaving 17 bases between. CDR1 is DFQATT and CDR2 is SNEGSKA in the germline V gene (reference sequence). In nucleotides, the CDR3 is TGCAGTGCTCAGGTTCCAGGGACCTTTAATGAAAAACTGTTTTTT. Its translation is CSAQVPGTFNEKLFF.

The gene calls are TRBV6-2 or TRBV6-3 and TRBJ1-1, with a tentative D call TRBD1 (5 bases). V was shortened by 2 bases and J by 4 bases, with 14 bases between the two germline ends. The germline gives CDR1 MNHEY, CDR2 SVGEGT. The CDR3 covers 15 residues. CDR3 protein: CASSYELGGVTEAFF. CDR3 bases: TGTGCCAGCAGTTACGAACTGGGAGGGGTCACTGAAGCTTTCTTT.